Each of the 15 T cell receptor beta chains below was sequenced from the same sample in a study of technical replicates of blood from a handful of donors. Produced via immunoSEQ multiplex PCR; TCRdb's table is partial and in-frame only. The sample has over 50,000 clones; over 75% are singletons. Sequencing input: PBMCs. The source is a human donor in good health. Some clones in this sample may be carry-over from other donors' samples.

The rearrangement joins TRBV9 to TRBJ2-7; 7 bases fit TRBD2. The V gene end was trimmed by 0 bases and the J gene end by 0 bases; junction bases not matched to a gene: 3. Germline V CDR1 and CDR2: SGDLS, YYNGEE. The CDR3 is made up of 15 amino acids. CDR3 amino acids: CASSVDGTTSYEQYF. CDR3 bases: TGTGCCAGCAGCGTAGACGGGACTACCTCCTACGAGCAGTACTTC. Filled out from reference TRBV9 and TRBJ2-7, the complete variable domain reads DSGVTQTPKHLITATGQRVTLRCSPRSGDLSVYWYQQSLDQGLQFLIQYYNGEERAKGNILERFSAQQFPDLHSELNLSSLELGDSALYFCASSVDGTTSYEQYFGPGTRLTVT.

There are a few counts of this clone. The chain links TRBV4-3 to TRBJ2-1; 13 bases agree with TRBD2. The junction had 10 bases not matched to a gene; V was cut back by 2 bases and J by 12 bases. The CDR3 runs to 16 residues. Germline lookup yields CDR1 LGHNA and CDR2 YSLEER. The CDR3 nucleotides are TGCGCCAGCAGCCAACAGGGACTAGCGGGGCCTCTTGGGCAGTTCTTC. Translated, it gives CASSQQGLAGPLGQFF.

The J gene is TRBJ2-7, the V gene TRBV2, with TRBD2 identical over 9 bases. Losses at the gene ends were 7 bases for V and 2 bases for J; bases not matched to a gene: 0. In germline, CDR1 is SNHLY, CDR2 FYNNEI. This CDR3 is built from 12 residues. CDR3 in DNA: TGTGCCAGCAAGCGGGGGGCCTACGAGCAGTACTTC. The encoded protein is CASKRGAYEQYF.

This chain connects TRBV18 to TRBJ2-3; D perhaps matches TRBD2 (5 bases). CDR1 and CDR2 (germline): KGHSH, LQKENI. CDR3 length: 15 amino acids. V lost 0 bases and J lost 7, with 14 bases in between. CDR3 bases: TGTGCCAGCTCACCACCGTCCGGGCGAGGGAATACGCAGTATTTT. Encoded protein: CASSPPSGRGNTQYF.

V usage is TRBV6-6 and J usage is TRBJ2-7; 7 nucleotides align to TRBD1. The length of the CDR3 is 12 residues. CDR1 and CDR2 (germline): MNHNY, SVGAGI (reference sequence). V dropped 7 bases and J dropped 3; count of bases not matched to a gene: 3. In DNA form, the CDR3 reads TGTGCCAGCACTAGACAGGGCTACGAGCAGTACTTC. Its protein product is CASTRQGYEQYF.

J is TRBJ1-2 and V is TRBV18; D perhaps matches TRBD1 (5 bases). V gave up 3 bases and J gave up 6 bases, with 11 bases separating them. The germline V gene encodes CDR1 KGHSH and CDR2 LQKENI. The CDR3 is 13 residues long. Here the CDR3 reads CASSPLRGDGYTF. CDR3 bases: TGTGCCAGCTCACCCTTAAGGGGCGATGGCTACACCTTC.

This clone is labeled as medium-sized. The V gene is TRBV29-1, the J gene TRBJ1-2, with 8 bases aligning to TRBD1. Germline V gene data show CDR1 as SQVTM and CDR2 as ANQGSEA. This CDR3 has 13 residues. The ends lost 3 bases at V and 4 bases at J; junction bases unmatched: 4. The CDR3 loop is CSVETGVLYGYTF. The CDR3 nucleotides read TGCAGCGTTGAGACAGGGGTCCTCTATGGCTACACCTTC. Full variable domain (rest looked up from reference TRBV29-1 and TRBJ1-2): SAVISQKPSRDICQRGTSLTIQCQVDSQVTMMFWYRQQPGQSLTLIATANQGSEATYESGFVIDKFPISRPNLTFSTLTVSNMSPEDSSIYLCSVETGVLYGYTFGSGTRLTVV.

This clone came up once. This CDR3 reads CASNHGAGLDTEAFF. CDR3 nucleotide sequence: TGCGCCAGCAACCACGGCGCGGGGTTAGACACTGAAGCTTTCTTT. V and J are TRBV5-1 and TRBJ1-1; D is undetermined. Trimming removed 6 bases from V and 3 bases from J, with 18 bases in between. The CDR3 covers 15 residues. Germline CDR1 reads SGHRS; CDR2 reads YFSETQ.

The chain combines TRBV7-9 with TRBJ1-6; 8 bases are shared with TRBD1. Germline V lookup: CDR1 SEHNR, CDR2 FQNEAQ (reference sequence). Trimming removed 3 bases from V and 7 bases from J; junction bases left unmatched: 5. This CDR3 has 15 residues. The CDR3 sequence is CASSFPTGGNSPLHF. The CDR3 DNA is TGTGCCAGCAGCTTCCCCACAGGGGGAAATTCACCCCTCCACTTT.

This clone is a singleton in its sample. The rearrangement joins TRBV7-2 to TRBJ2-5; TRBD1 matches at 8 bases. The CDR3 covers 14 residues. Germline CDR1 SGHTA, CDR2 FQGNSA. The V and J ends lost 5 bases and 7 bases, in that order; junction bases with no gene match: 9. The CDR3 region is CASSTGQASRTQYF. The CDR3 DNA reads as TGTGCCAGCAGCACGGGACAGGCCTCGAGGACCCAGTACTTC.

This sequence joins TRBV9 and TRBJ2-1; the D gene is possibly TRBD1 (7 bases). The CDR3 runs to 15 residues. V gave up 0 bases and J gave up 3 bases, with 10 bases separating them. CDR1 SGDLS and CDR2 YYNGEE come from the germline V gene. CDR3 in DNA: TGTGCCAGCAGCGTAGATCAGGGGGGCTACAATGAGCAGTTCTTC. It translates to CASSVDQGGYNEQFF. The whole variable domain, remainder taken from reference TRBV9 and TRBJ2-1, is DSGVTQTPKHLITATGQRVTLRCSPRSGDLSVYWYQQSLDQGLQFLIQYYNGEERAKGNILERFSAQQFPDLHSELNLSSLELGDSALYFCASSVDQGGYNEQFFGPGTRLTVL.

The chain carries TRBV4-2 and TRBJ2-1; 9 bases map to TRBD2. J gave up 9 bases and V 1 base, and 7 bases lay outside the gene matches. The CDR3 runs to 15 residues. The germline V gene has CDR1 LGHNA and CDR2 YNFKEQ. The CDR3 spells CASSQVSGGVVEQFF. CDR3 in DNA: TGTGCCAGCAGCCAAGTTAGCGGGGGAGTCGTTGAGCAGTTCTTC.

V usage is TRBV10-3 and J usage is TRBJ1-2; 8 positions match TRBD1. CDR1 is ENHRY, CDR2 SYGVKD, per germline. This CDR3 is built from 14 residues. The junction had 3 bases not matched to a gene; V was cut back by 6 bases and J by 0 bases. In DNA form, the CDR3 reads TGTGCCATCAGCGGACAGGGCGCTAACTATGGCTACACCTTC. It is translated as CAISGQGANYGYTF.

The rearrangement links TRBV11-3 to TRBJ2-5, with TRBD1 identical over 7 bases. Germline-derived CDR1 and CDR2 are SGHNT and YENEEA. V dropped 5 bases and J dropped 10; count of bases not matched to a gene: 7. The length of the CDR3 is 12 residues. The CDR3 is CASSVAQGVQYF. For the CDR3, the DNA is TGTGCCAGCAGCGTCGCCCAGGGGGTCCAGTACTTC.

The chain is built from TRBV2 and TRBJ2-3; 8 nucleotides agree with TRBD2. Germline lookup yields CDR1 SNHLY and CDR2 FYNNEI. V shed 4 bases and J 2 bases; nucleotides not matched to a gene: 8. The CDR3 contains 16 residues. Written as DNA, the CDR3 is TGTGCCAGCAGTGGCGAAAAGCGGGGGCTCACAGATACGCAGTATTTT. Translated, it gives CASSGEKRGLTDTQYF.